A single sample is the source of the 24 T cell receptor beta chains below, sequenced in a study of cytomegalovirus exposure and HLA in healthy donors. The PCR contained 60 Vbeta and 13 Jbeta primers. The protocol was immunoSEQ multiplex PCR, while the TCRdb copy is restricted to in-frame clones and leaves out a portion. This table holds 110,000 to 150,000 clones, about 80% found once. The sample was PBMCs. The receptors stem from a female donor in good health and CMV-seronegative.

CDR3 bases: TGTGCCAGTAGTGAGCGGGGGAACACTGAAGCTTTCTTT. Protein product: CASSERGNTEAFF. The chain recombines TRBV19 with TRBJ1-1; no reliable D call. CDR1 is LNHDA, CDR2 SQIVND, per germline (reference sequence). The CDR3 loop spans 13 amino acids. V was shortened by 5 bases and J by 1 base, with 8 bases between the two germline ends.

Worth noting for this clone: One end of the junction varies from germline; a read error may be responsible. The V call is TRBV7-2, the J call TRBJ1-1, with 8 bases aligning to TRBD1. This CDR3 is built from 13 residues. Germline CDR1 and CDR2: SGHTA and FQGNSA. In DNA form, the CDR3 reads TGTGCCAGCAGCATGAATCAGGGGGCTGAGGCTTTCTTT. It yields the protein CASSMNQGAEAFF.

There are a few counts of this clone. V is TRBV5-1 and J is TRBJ2-5, with 8 bases matching TRBD1. With 4 bases clipped from V and 6 bases from J, the junction kept 8 bases outside the gene matches. This CDR3 is 14 amino acids long. Germline-derived CDR1 and CDR2 are SGHRS and YFSETQ. This CDR3 reads CASSVTTGEQTQYF. DNA for the CDR3: TGCGCCAGCAGCGTCACGACAGGGGAGCAGACCCAGTACTTC.

This chain joins TRBV2 and TRBJ2-3, with D tentatively TRBD2 (5 bases). This CDR3 is built from 14 residues. Germline V gene data show CDR1 as SNHLY and CDR2 as FYNNEI. V was trimmed by 8 bases and J by 3 bases, leaving 15 bases between them. This chain's CDR3 is CASVSGGRTDTQYF. CDR3 DNA sequence: TGTGCCAGCGTGTCTGGAGGAAGGACAGATACGCAGTATTTT. The full variable domain, with the rest looked up from reference TRBV2 and TRBJ2-3, is EPEVTQTPSHQVTQMGQEVILRCVPISNHLYFYWYRQILGQKVEFLVSFYNNEISEKSEIFDDQFSVERPDGSNFTLKIRSTKLEDSAMYFCASVSGGRTDTQYFGPGTRLTVL.

Comments on this clone: The sample has other DNA sequences that encode this CDR3 too. The chain uses TRBV6-5 and TRBJ2-2; D is perhaps TRBD1 (5 bases). CDR1 and CDR2 from the germline V gene are MNHEY and SVGAGI. The CDR3 extends over 14 amino acids. The V and J ends lost 6 bases and 4 bases respectively, with 12 bases between them. The CDR3 reads CASRRQGITGELFF. In DNA form, the CDR3 reads TGTGCCAGCAGGCGGCAGGGTATCACCGGGGAGCTGTTTTTT.

The chain is built from TRBV6-7 and TRBJ1-1; 10 bases are shared with TRBD1. TRBV6-7 has ORF status, its function being uncertain. Trimming took 3 bases from V and 4 from J; bases not matched to a gene: 11. The CDR3 spans 17 residues. In DNA form, the CDR3 reads TGTGCCAGCAGTTATGATAGGGACAGGGGAGTAGGCACTGAAGCTTTCTTT. Residues: CASSYDRDRGVGTEAFF.

This clone is a singleton in its sample. This chain links TRBV10-2 with TRBJ2-1; 7 bases align to TRBD2. Losses at the gene ends were 6 bases for V and 7 bases for J; bases not matched to a gene: 0. From germline, CDR1 is WSHSY and CDR2 SAAADI. The CDR3 runs to 11 residues. The CDR3 bases are TGCGCCAGCAGCGGGGGGAATGAGCAGTTCTTC. Translated, it gives CASSGGNEQFF.

The chain has TRBV28 and TRBJ2-7; 11 nucleotides match TRBD1. V was clipped by 6 bases and J by 2 bases; unmatched bases: 6. Germline CDR1 and CDR2: MDHEN and SYDVKM. The CDR3 extends over 15 amino acids. The CDR3 DNA reads as TGTGCCAGCAGGGTGGGACAGGGGGGGACCTACGAGCAGTACTTC. Protein product: CASRVGQGGTYEQYF.

The chain is built from TRBV28 and TRBJ1-2, with D possibly TRBD1 on 5 matching bases. The CDR3 extends over 14 amino acids. Looked up from germline, CDR1 is MDHEN and CDR2 is SYDVKM. Trimming cost V 1 base and J 4 bases, with 10 bases left between them. For the CDR3, the DNA is TGTGCCAGCAGTTTATCCCAGGGCCGCTATGGCTACACCTTC. Protein: CASSLSQGRYGYTF.

The chain is built from TRBV6-5 and TRBJ1-1; 7 nucleotides align to TRBD1. The V and J ends lost 2 bases and 7 bases, in that order; junction bases with no gene match: 10. There are 15 residues in the CDR3. CDR1 is MNHEY, CDR2 SVGAGI, per germline. In DNA, the CDR3 is TGTGCCAGCAGTTACCAACCTAGGACAGGCCTTGAAGCTTTCTTT. This encodes CASSYQPRTGLEAFF.

The chain combines TRBV4-3 with TRBJ2-3; 12 bases fit TRBD2. The junction had 5 bases not matched to a gene; V was cut back by 1 base and J by 0 bases. The CDR3 sequence is 18 residues long. CDR1 LGHNA and CDR2 YSLEER come from the germline V gene. The CDR3: CASSQGTSGVSSTDTQYF. The CDR3 bases are TGCGCCAGCAGCCAAGGGACTAGCGGGGTGTCTAGCACAGATACGCAGTATTTT.

The CDR3 nucleotides read TGTGCCAGCAGCTCAGGGACAGGGTTAGCGCGGAATTCACCCCTCCACTTT. This gives the protein CASSSGTGLARNSPLHF. This rearrangement joins TRBV5-4 to TRBJ1-6; 9 positions agree with TRBD1. The CDR3 has 17 amino acids. Germline V lookup: CDR1 SGHNT, CDR2 YYREEE (reference sequence). V lost 3 bases to trimming and J lost 7 bases; unmatched junction nucleotides: 11.

This clone has only a few counts. The chain links TRBV27 to TRBJ1-4; D is possibly TRBD1 (6 bases). The CDR3 has 15 amino acids. Trimming took off 6 bases at V and 5 bases at J, with 16 bases between the two ends. Germline CDR1 is MNHEY and CDR2 is SMNVEV (reference sequence). The DNA for the CDR3 is TGTGCCAGCAGCGATGAGGGGGTCGGGAATGAAAAACTGTTTTTT. Protein sequence: CASSDEGVGNEKLFF.

V and J are TRBV5-6 and TRBJ2-7; 8 bases are shared with TRBD2. The length of the CDR3 is 14 residues. Germline CDR1 SGHDT, CDR2 YYEEEE. After removal of 4 bases from V and 1 base from J, the junction contained 4 bases not matched to a gene. CDR3 residues: CASSLAGPSYEQYF. In DNA form, the CDR3 reads TGTGCCAGCAGCCTAGCGGGCCCATCCTACGAGCAGTACTTC.

The chain recombines TRBV6-1 with TRBJ1-1; a weak D match, TRBD1 (6 bases). The germline CDR1 and CDR2 sequences are MNHNS and SASEGT. The CDR3 runs 11 residues. V dropped 7 bases and J dropped 7 bases, with 10 bases sitting between them. The CDR3 here is CASTQGSEAFF. The CDR3, as DNA: TGTGCCAGCACACAGGGTAGTGAAGCTTTCTTT.

V is TRBV7-8 and J is TRBJ1-1, with 8 bases that match TRBD1. The CDR3 consists of 13 residues. J gave up 8 bases and V 5 bases, and 7 bases lay outside the gene matches. The V gene's germline CDR1 is SGHVS and CDR2 FQNEAQ. The CDR3 DNA is TGTGCCAGCAGCCTTGGACAGGGCGTCGAAGCTTTCTTT. Translated, it gives CASSLGQGVEAFF.

This rearrangement joins TRBV2 to TRBJ1-4; D unresolved. Germline CDR1 reads SNHLY; CDR2 reads FYNNEI. V was cut by 6 bases and J by 7 bases, with 15 bases left in between. The CDR3 spans 14 residues. The CDR3: CASSPRFLVEKLFF. The CDR3 coding sequence is TGTGCCAGCAGCCCACGGTTTCTAGTTGAAAAACTGTTTTTT.

The chain joins TRBV7-9 to TRBJ2-1; 10 bases are shared with TRBD2. V lost 5 bases to trimming and J lost 4 bases; unmatched junction nucleotides: 8. The CDR3 runs 16 residues. The V gene's germline CDR1 is SEHNR and CDR2 FQNEAQ (reference sequence). Here the CDR3 DNA reads TGTGCCAGCAGCCCCGGACTAGCGGTATCATACAATGAGCAGTTCTTC. This gives the protein CASSPGLAVSYNEQFF.

This clone was observed once. This chain joins TRBV27 and TRBJ2-7; 9 positions match TRBD1. Germline lookup yields CDR1 MNHEY and CDR2 SMNVEV (reference sequence). V lost 6 bases to trimming and J lost 9 bases; unmatched junction nucleotides: 9. This CDR3 spans 13 amino acids. Written as DNA, the CDR3 is TGTGCCAGCAGGGGGACAGGGCTCTGCGTGCAGTACTTC. It encodes CASRGTGLCVQYF.

The V and J genes are TRBV5-4 and TRBJ2-1; TRBD2 matches at 8 bases. The CDR3 length is 16 residues. Per germline, CDR1 SGHNT and CDR2 YYREEE (reference sequence). The junction had 13 bases not matched to a gene; V was cut back by 5 bases and J by 6 bases. The CDR3: CASSRGGPFGPNEQFF. CDR3 DNA sequence: TGTGCCAGCAGTCGGGGGGGGCCTTTTGGCCCCAATGAGCAGTTCTTC.

The rearrangement joins TRBV27 to TRBJ1-5, with unresolved D. The CDR3 is 15 amino acids. Trimming shortened V by 5 bases and J by 4 bases, and 15 bases separated the two germline ends. Germline V lookup: CDR1 MNHEY, CDR2 SMNVEV (reference sequence). This chain's CDR3 is CASSQVGNLNQPQHF. In DNA form, the CDR3 reads TGTGCCAGCAGTCAGGTCGGTAATCTAAATCAGCCCCAGCATTTT.

The rearrangement uses TRBV16 and TRBJ2-3; 7 bases match TRBD2. The germline gives CDR1 KGHSY, CDR2 FQNENV. CDR3 length equals 16 residues. V lost 2 bases and J lost 2; bases outside the gene matches: 7. CDR3 protein: CASSQGRVEHTDTQYF. In nucleotides, the CDR3 is TGTGCCAGCAGCCAAGGGAGGGTTGAGCACACAGATACGCAGTATTTT.

The chain has TRBV7-9 and TRBJ2-7, with D maybe TRBD1 (5 bases). The germline CDR1 and CDR2 sequences are SEHNR and FQNEAQ (reference sequence). The CDR3 sequence is 13 residues long. The V end was cut by 5 bases, the J end by 2 bases, with 10 bases between. For the CDR3, the DNA is TGTGCCAGCAGCCTTGACAGTACCTACGAGCAGTACTTC. This translates into CASSLDSTYEQYF.

The rearrangement links TRBV2 to TRBJ2-2; 7 bases map to TRBD1. Trimming at V came to 11 bases and at J to 4 bases, leaving 10 bases not matched to a gene. CDR3 length equals 14 residues. Germline loops: CDR1 SNHLY, CDR2 FYNNEI. The CDR3: CAATTGELTGELFF. CDR3 nucleotide sequence: TGTGCCGCAACAACAGGGGAGCTCACCGGGGAGCTGTTTTTT.